The 16 T cell receptor beta chains below were found in one sample sequenced in a study of T-cell memory formation after mild COVID-19. TCRdb reprocessed the 5' RACE reads via MiXCR and lists one record per CDR3 protein. Among 95,000 to 110,000 distinct CDR3 sequences, 13% to 15% were seen once, and the ten largest hold 39%. The sequenced sample was PBMCs or a T cell subset sorted from them (not recorded which). All receptors come from a man aged 18 to 30 who had mild COVID-19 (a few samples of this study predate the infection). Cell type and time point are not known.

The rearrangement links TRBV6-2 or TRBV6-3 to TRBJ2-5; D uncertain. This CDR3 region has 19 residues. Deletions cut 4 bases from V and 2 bases from J, with 26 bases between. The germline V gene encodes CDR1 MNHEY and CDR2 SVGEGT. In nucleotides, the CDR3 is TGTGCCAGCAGTTCTTACGGCGCCCCGGAAAGGGTCCCTCAAGAGACCCAGTACTTC. The encoded protein is CASSSYGAPERVPQETQYF.

The J gene is TRBJ2-1, the V gene TRBV11-2, with 10 bases identical to TRBD1. The CDR3 is 18 amino acids. Germline V gene sequence: CDR1 SGHAT, CDR2 FQNNGV. J gave up 0 bases and V 4 bases, and 9 bases lay outside the gene matches. As DNA, the CDR3 is TGTGCCAGCAGCTCCCACTCGACAGGGGGCCCCTCCTACAATGAGCAGTTCTTC. Translation gives CASSSHSTGGPSYNEQFF.

The gene calls are TRBV10-1 and TRBJ2-7; tentative D call: TRBD2 (5 bases). This CDR3 is 13 amino acids long. Germline V gene sequence: CDR1 WNHNN, CDR2 SYGVQD (reference sequence). V was cut by 4 bases and J by 3 bases, with 10 bases left in between. The CDR3 protein is CASSARAGYEQYF. The CDR3 DNA reads TGCGCCAGCAGTGCGAGGGCGGGCTACGAGCAGTACTTC.

V usage is TRBV29-1 and J usage is TRBJ1-2; D not resolved. Germline loops: CDR1 SQVTM, CDR2 ANQGSEA. The length of the CDR3 is 8 residues. V lost 6 bases to trimming and J lost 8 bases, with 4 bases between them. The CDR3 reads CSVEGYTF. CDR3 in DNA: TGCAGCGTCGAGGGCTACACCTTC.

This clonotype was seen only a few times. The genes are TRBV4-3 and TRBJ2-6, with 10 bases identical to TRBD1. V dropped 3 bases and J dropped 0; count of bases not matched to a gene: 11. The CDR3 runs to 20 residues. Looked up from germline, CDR1 is LGHNA and CDR2 is YSLEER. The CDR3 nucleotides read TGCGCCAGCAGCCAGAAACTCGGGACAGGGGATTTCTCTGGGGCCAACGTCCTGACTTTC. Amino acids: CASSQKLGTGDFSGANVLTF.

The V gene is TRBV5-1, the J gene TRBJ1-2; 8 positions match TRBD1. CDR1 and CDR2 from the germline V gene are SGHRS and YFSETQ. J lost 4 bases, V lost 4 bases, and 6 bases had no gene match. The CDR3 has 14 residues. CDR3 residues: CASSREGQVYGYTF. CDR3 nucleotide sequence: TGCGCCAGCAGCAGAGAGGGACAGGTCTATGGCTACACCTTC.

CDR3 sequence (DNA): TGTGCCAGCAGCCCTACCTACGAGCAGTACGTC. This encodes CASSPTYEQYV. The J gene is TRBJ2-7, the V gene TRBV7-2, with no clear D. Trimming shortened V by 5 bases and J by 2 bases, and 4 bases separated the two germline ends. Germline-derived CDR1 and CDR2 are SGHTA and FQGNSA. This CDR3 spans 11 amino acids.

The chain is built from TRBV29-1 and TRBJ2-7, with 15 nucleotides matching TRBD2. CDR1 is SQVTM and CDR2 is ANQGSEA in the germline V gene. The CDR3 is made up of 17 amino acids. J gave up 2 bases and V 0 bases, and 5 bases lay outside the gene matches. CDR3 in amino acids: CSVEEGLAGGRTYEQYF. The CDR3 bases are TGCAGCGTTGAAGAGGGACTAGCGGGGGGCCGAACCTACGAGCAGTACTTC.

This clonotype turned up a few times. CDR3 coding DNA: TGTGCCAGCTCGCGACGGGGAGACGACGTCGTTGGAGAGACCCAGTACTTC. Protein product: CASSRRGDDVVGETQYF. J is TRBJ2-5 and V is TRBV18; D may be TRBD2 (5 bases). This CDR3 has 17 amino acids. Trimming shortened V by 6 bases and J by 4 bases, and 24 bases separated the two germline ends. CDR1 is KGHSH and CDR2 is LQKENI in the germline V gene.

J is TRBJ1-5 and V is TRBV20-1; D gene ambiguous. CDR3 length equals 11 residues. Trimming shortened V by 3 bases and J by 7 bases, and 7 bases separated the two germline ends. Germline assignment: CDR1 DFQATT and CDR2 SNEGSKA (reference sequence). The CDR3 reads CSASGEQPQHF. CDR3 sequence (DNA): TGCAGTGCTAGTGGTGAACAGCCCCAGCATTTT.

This clonotype occurred many times. The chain couples TRBV20-1 to TRBJ2-7; D remains unclear. Trimming took 2 bases from V and 0 from J, leaving 8 bases between them. CDR3 length: 13 residues. The germline V gene encodes CDR1 DFQATT and CDR2 SNEGSKA (reference sequence). The CDR3 coding sequence is TGCAGTGCTAGAAGGCGGAACTCCTACGAGCAGTACTTC. Amino acids: CSARRRNSYEQYF.

The chain links TRBV7-8 to TRBJ2-2, with 8 nucleotides matching TRBD1. CDR3 length: 16 amino acids. The ends lost 0 bases at V and 6 bases at J; junction bases unmatched: 6. The germline V gene has CDR1 SGHVS and CDR2 FQNEAQ. The CDR3 sequence is CASSLAQGAFAGELFF. The CDR3 DNA reads as TGTGCCAGCAGCTTAGCGCAGGGGGCTTTTGCCGGGGAGCTGTTTTTT. The whole variable domain, filled in from reference TRBV7-8 and TRBJ2-2, reads GAGVSQSPRYKVAKRGQDVALRCDPISGHVSLFWYQQALGQGPEFLTYFQNEAQLDKSGLPSDRFFAERPEGSVSTLKIQRTQQEDSAVYLCASSLAQGAFAGELFFGEGSRLTVL.

This clonotype came up a few times. The gene calls are TRBV21-1 and TRBJ1-1; TRBD1 is taken as the D call from the table, unchecked against the DNA. TRBV21-1 is a listed pseudogene. There are 17 residues in the CDR3. Written as DNA, the CDR3 is TGTGCCAGCAGCAAAGCAGCGGGACAGGGGTGTTGGGCTGAAGCTTTCTTT. Encoded protein: CASSKAAGQGCWAEAFF.

The rearrangement links TRBV12-3 or TRBV12-4 to TRBJ1-1, with D hard to call. The CDR3 loop spans 15 amino acids. The ends were cut back, 6 bases at V and 0 bases at J, with 14 bases in the middle. CDR3 bases: TGTGCCAGCAGCTCCACTGTTATGGTGAACACTGAAGCTTTCTTT. This sequence encodes CASSSTVMVNTEAFF.

This clonotype was seen a handful of times. V usage is TRBV11-1 and J usage is TRBJ2-4, with D tentatively TRBD1 (5 bases). V lost 5 bases and J 0 bases, leaving 11 bases between the germline ends. The CDR3 runs to 15 residues. Germline values: CDR1 SGHAT, CDR2 FQDESV (reference sequence). CDR3 DNA: TGTGCCAGCAGCCCGACAGAAATAGCCAAAAACATTCAGTACTTC. This encodes CASSPTEIAKNIQYF.

The chain recombines TRBV12-3 or TRBV12-4 with TRBJ1-6, with a weak D call TRBD1 (5 bases). The CDR3 has 14 amino acids. With 3 bases removed from V and 7 bases from J, the gap between germline ends came to 10 bases. The CDR3 protein is CASSLLGGNSPLHF. In DNA form, the CDR3 reads TGTGCCAGCAGTTTGCTCGGGGGGAATTCACCCCTCCACTTT.